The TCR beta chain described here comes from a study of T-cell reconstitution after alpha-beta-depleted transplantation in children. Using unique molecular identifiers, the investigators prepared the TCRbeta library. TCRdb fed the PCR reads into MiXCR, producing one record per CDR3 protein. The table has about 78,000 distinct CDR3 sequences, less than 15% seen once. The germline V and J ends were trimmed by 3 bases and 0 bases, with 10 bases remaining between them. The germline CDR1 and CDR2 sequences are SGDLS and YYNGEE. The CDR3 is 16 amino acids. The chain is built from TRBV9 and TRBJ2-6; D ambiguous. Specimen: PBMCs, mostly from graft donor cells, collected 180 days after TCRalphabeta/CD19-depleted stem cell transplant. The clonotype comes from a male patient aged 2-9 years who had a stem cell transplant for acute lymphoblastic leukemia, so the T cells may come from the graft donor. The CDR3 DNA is TGTGCCAGCAGCGGCCTACATAGCTCTGGGGCCAACGTCCTGACTTTC. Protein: CASSGLHSSGANVLTF.